Described below is a single TCR beta chain sequence and its context. Clones were sequenced by immunoSEQ multiplex PCR, and TCRdb holds only the in-frame ones, with some missing. The table has around 230,000 clones, 80% to 90% seen once. Per germline, CDR1 LGHNA and CDR2 YNFKEQ. The V segment lost 1 base and the J segment 7 bases; nucleotides outside the gene matches: 8. The CDR3 length is 15 residues. The data originate from a study of blood T cell repertoires in COVID-19. Study information: Samples came from the United States, Italy and Spain, spanning acute and convalescent COVID-19.

Sequenced: peripheral blood. The V and J genes are TRBV4-2 and TRBJ1-1; TRBD1 matches 8 bases. This clonotype was obtained from a young man who had recovered from COVID-19. CDR3 region: CASSQANRGNLEAFF. CDR3 DNA sequence: TGTGCCAGCAGCCAAGCGAACAGGGGGAACCTTGAAGCTTTCTTT.